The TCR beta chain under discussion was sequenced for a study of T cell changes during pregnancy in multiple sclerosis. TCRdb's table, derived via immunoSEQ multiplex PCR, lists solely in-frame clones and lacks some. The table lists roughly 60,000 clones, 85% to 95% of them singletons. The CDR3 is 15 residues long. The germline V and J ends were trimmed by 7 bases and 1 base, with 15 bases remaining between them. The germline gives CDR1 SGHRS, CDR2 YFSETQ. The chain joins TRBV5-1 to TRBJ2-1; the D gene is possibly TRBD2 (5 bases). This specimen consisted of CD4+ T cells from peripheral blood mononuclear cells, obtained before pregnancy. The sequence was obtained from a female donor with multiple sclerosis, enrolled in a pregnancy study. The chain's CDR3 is CASGVAGRSYNEQFF. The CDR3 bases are TGCGCCAGCGGAGTGGCGGGTCGATCCTACAATGAGCAGTTCTTC.